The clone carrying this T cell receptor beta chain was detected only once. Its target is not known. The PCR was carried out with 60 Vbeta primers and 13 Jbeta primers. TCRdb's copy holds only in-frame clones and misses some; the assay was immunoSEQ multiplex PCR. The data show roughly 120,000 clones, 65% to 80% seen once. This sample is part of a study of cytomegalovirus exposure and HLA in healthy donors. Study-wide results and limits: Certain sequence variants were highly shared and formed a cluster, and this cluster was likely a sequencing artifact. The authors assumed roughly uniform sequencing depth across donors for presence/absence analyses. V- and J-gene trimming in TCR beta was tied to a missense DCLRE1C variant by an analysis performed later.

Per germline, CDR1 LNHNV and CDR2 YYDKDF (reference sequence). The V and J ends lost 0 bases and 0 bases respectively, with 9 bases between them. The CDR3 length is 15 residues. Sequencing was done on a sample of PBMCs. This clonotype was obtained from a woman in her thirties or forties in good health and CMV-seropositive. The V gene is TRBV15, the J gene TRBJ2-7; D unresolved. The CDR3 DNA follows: TGTGCCACCAGCAGAGATCCCACATACTCCTACGAGCAGTACTTC. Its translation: CATSRDPTYSYEQYF. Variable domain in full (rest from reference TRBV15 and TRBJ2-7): DAMVIQNPRYQVTQFGKPVTLSCSQTLNHNVMYWYQQKSSQAPKLLFHYYDKDFNNEADTPDNFQSRRPNTSFCFLDIRSPGLGDTAMYLCATSRDPTYSYEQYFGPGTRLTVT.